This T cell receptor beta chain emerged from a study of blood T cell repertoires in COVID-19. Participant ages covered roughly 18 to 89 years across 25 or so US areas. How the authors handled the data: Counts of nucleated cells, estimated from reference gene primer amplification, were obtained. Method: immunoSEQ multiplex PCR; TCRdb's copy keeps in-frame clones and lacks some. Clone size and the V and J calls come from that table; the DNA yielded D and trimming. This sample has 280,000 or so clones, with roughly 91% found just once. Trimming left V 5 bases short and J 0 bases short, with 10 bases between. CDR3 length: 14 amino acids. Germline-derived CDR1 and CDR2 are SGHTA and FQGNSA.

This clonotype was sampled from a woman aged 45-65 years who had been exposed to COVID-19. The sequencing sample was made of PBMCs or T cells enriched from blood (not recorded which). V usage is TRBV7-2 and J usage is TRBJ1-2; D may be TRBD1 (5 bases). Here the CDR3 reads CASSNRSSNYGYTF. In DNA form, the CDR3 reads TGTGCCAGCAGCAACAGGAGCTCTAACTATGGCTACACCTTC. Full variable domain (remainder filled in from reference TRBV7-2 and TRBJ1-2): GAGVSQSPSNKVTEKGKDVELRCDPISGHTALYWYRQSLGQGLEFLIYFQGNSAPDKSGLPSDRFSAERTGGSVSTLTIQRTQQEDSAVYLCASSNRSSNYGYTFGSGTRLTVV.